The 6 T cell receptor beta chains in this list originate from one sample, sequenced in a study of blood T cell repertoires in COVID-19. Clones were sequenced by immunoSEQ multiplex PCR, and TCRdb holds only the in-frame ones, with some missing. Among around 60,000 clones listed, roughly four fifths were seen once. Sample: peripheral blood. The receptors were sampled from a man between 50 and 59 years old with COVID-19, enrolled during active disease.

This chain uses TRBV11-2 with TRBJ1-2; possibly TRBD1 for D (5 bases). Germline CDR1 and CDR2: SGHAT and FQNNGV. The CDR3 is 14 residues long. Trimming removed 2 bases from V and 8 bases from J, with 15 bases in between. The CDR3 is CASSLLVTAQGYTF. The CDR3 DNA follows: TGTGCCAGCAGCTTATTGGTGACAGCCCAAGGCTACACCTTC.

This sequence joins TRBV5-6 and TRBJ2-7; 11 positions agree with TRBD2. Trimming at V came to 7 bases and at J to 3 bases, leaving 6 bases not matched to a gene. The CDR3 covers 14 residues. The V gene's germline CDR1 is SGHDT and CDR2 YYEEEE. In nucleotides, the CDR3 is TGTGCCAGCTCAGCCGGGACTAGCGGCTACGAGCAGTACTTC. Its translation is CASSAGTSGYEQYF.

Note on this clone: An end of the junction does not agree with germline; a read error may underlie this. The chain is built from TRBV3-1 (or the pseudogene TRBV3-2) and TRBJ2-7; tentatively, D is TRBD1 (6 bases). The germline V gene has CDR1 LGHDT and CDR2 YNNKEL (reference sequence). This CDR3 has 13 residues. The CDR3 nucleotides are TGTGCCAGCAGCCACCCCCAAGGGGGACGGCTGAACTTC. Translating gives CASSHPQGGRLNF.

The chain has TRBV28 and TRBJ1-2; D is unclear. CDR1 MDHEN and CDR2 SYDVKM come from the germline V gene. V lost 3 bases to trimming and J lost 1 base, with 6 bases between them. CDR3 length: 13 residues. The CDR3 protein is CASSFASNYGYTF. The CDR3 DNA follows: TGTGCCAGCAGTTTCGCCAGTAACTATGGCTACACCTTC.

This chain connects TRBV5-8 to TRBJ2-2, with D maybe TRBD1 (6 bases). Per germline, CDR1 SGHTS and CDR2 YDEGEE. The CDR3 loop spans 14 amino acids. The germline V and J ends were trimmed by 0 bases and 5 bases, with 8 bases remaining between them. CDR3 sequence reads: CASSLVRGTGELFF. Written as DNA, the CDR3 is TGTGCCAGCAGCTTGGTCAGGGGAACCGGGGAGCTGTTTTTT.

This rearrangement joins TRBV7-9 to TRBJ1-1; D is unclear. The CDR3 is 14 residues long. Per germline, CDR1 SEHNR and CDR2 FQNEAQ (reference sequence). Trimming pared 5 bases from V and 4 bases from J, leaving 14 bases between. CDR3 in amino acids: CASSPRGRGTEAFF. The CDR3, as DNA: TGTGCCAGCAGCCCCCGGGGTCGAGGCACTGAAGCTTTCTTT.